The 25 T cell receptor beta chains below come from one sample, sequenced in a study of lymphopenia after photon versus proton radiotherapy. The table came from immunoSEQ multiplex PCR; TCRdb's copy has only in-frame clones and leaves some out. The sample gives under 70,000 clones, around 93% of which show up once; about 2% is in the top ten. The sample here was peripheral blood, taken from a patient treated with photon-based radiotherapy. The source is a middle-aged woman with cholangiocarcinoma.

This clone was recorded once. This chain uses TRBV11-2 with TRBJ2-7; 8 bases are shared with TRBD1. The CDR3 extends over 17 amino acids. The germline CDR1 and CDR2 sequences are SGHAT and FQNNGV. The junction had 12 bases not matched to a gene; V was cut back by 2 bases and J by 3 bases. CDR3 in amino acids: CASSLIRTTGTGYEQYF. The CDR3 DNA reads as TGTGCCAGCAGCTTAATTCGAACAACCGGGACAGGCTACGAGCAGTACTTC.

V usage is TRBV5-1 and J usage is TRBJ2-3; the match to TRBD1 covers 7 bases. CDR3 length: 14 residues. V dropped 7 bases and J dropped 1; count of bases not matched to a gene: 6. Germline values: CDR1 SGHRS, CDR2 YFSETQ. CDR3 sequence (DNA): TGCGCCAGCGGAGGACAGGTTGGCACAGATACGCAGTATTTT. Amino acid sequence: CASGGQVGTDTQYF.

The gene calls are TRBV6-5 and TRBJ1-2; D is unclear. CDR3 length: 13 residues. V gave up 4 bases and J gave up 8 bases, with 14 bases separating them. Germline assignment: CDR1 MNHEY and CDR2 SVGAGI. Here the CDR3 reads CASSSDPTRGYTF. CDR3 nucleotides: TGTGCCAGCAGTTCGGACCCCACCCGCGGCTACACCTTC.

This rearrangement joins TRBV30 to TRBJ1-1, with D hard to call. Germline V lookup: CDR1 GTSNPN, CDR2 SVGIG (reference sequence). CDR3 length: 14 residues. Trimming removed 7 bases at V and 0 bases at J, with 15 bases between. CDR3 sequence reads: CALKTVAMNTEAFF. CDR3 DNA: TGTGCCTTAAAGACGGTGGCGATGAACACTGAAGCTTTCTTT.

The rearrangement uses TRBV7-8 and TRBJ2-7; D is undetermined. The CDR3 is 18 amino acids. In germline, CDR1 is SGHVS, CDR2 FQNEAQ. The V gene lost 4 bases and the J gene lost 2 bases, with 24 bases spanning the gap. CDR3 residues: CASSYPRQQRPETYEQYF. The DNA of the CDR3 is TGTGCCAGCAGCTACCCACGTCAACAGAGACCAGAGACCTACGAGCAGTACTTC. The whole variable domain, remainder taken from reference TRBV7-8 and TRBJ2-7, is GAGVSQSPRYKVAKRGQDVALRCDPISGHVSLFWYQQALGQGPEFLTYFQNEAQLDKSGLPSDRFFAERPEGSVSTLKIQRTQQEDSAVYLCASSYPRQQRPETYEQYFGPGTRLTVT.

The chain carries TRBV18 and TRBJ2-2, with D unclear. V was trimmed by 5 bases and J by 4 bases, leaving 8 bases between them. Germline V gene sequence: CDR1 KGHSH, CDR2 LQKENI. The CDR3 extends over 13 amino acids. CDR3 protein: CASSTLSTGELFF. CDR3 bases: TGTGCCAGCTCAACTTTGTCCACCGGGGAGCTGTTTTTT.

The CDR3 protein is CASSLGWTVPALLGYTF. The CDR3 bases are TGCGCCAGCAGCTTGGGATGGACAGTCCCGGCCCTTCTTGGCTACACCTTC. The genes are TRBV5-1 and TRBJ1-2, with a possible D match to TRBD1 (6 bases). V lost 0 bases and J 7 bases, leaving 22 bases between the germline ends. The CDR3 is 17 residues long. Germline V gene sequence: CDR1 SGHRS, CDR2 YFSETQ.

The chain uses TRBV30 and TRBJ1-2; TRBD1 aligns across 9 bases. CDR3 length: 11 amino acids. Germline CDR1 GTSNPN, CDR2 SVGIG (reference sequence). Trimming took 5 bases from V and 7 from J; bases not matched to a gene: 2. CDR3 loop: CAWGTGPGYTF. CDR3 bases: TGTGCCTGGGGGACAGGGCCTGGCTACACCTTC.

This rearrangement joins TRBV7-6 to TRBJ2-1; TRBD2 matches at 12 bases. Losses at the gene ends were 2 bases for V and 4 bases for J; bases not matched to a gene: 3. This CDR3 comprises 16 residues. CDR1 is SGHVS and CDR2 is FNYEAQ in the germline V gene. CDR3 bases: TGTGCCAGCAGCTTAAGACTAGCGGGAGTGTACAATGAGCAGTTCTTC. Translation: CASSLRLAGVYNEQFF.

The genes are TRBV28 and TRBJ1-1, with unresolved D. This CDR3 spans 14 amino acids. V was cut by 5 bases and J by 2 bases, with 12 bases left in between. CDR1 is MDHEN, CDR2 SYDVKM, per germline. CDR3 sequence: CASSPPGSNTEAFF. In DNA, the CDR3 is TGTGCCAGCAGTCCCCCAGGTAGTAACACTGAAGCTTTCTTT.

The chain couples TRBV28 to TRBJ2-1, with D possibly matching TRBD1 (5 bases). Trimming cost V 7 bases and J 14 bases, with 24 bases left between them. Germline CDR1 reads MDHEN; CDR2 reads SYDVKM. This CDR3 has 14 amino acids. The CDR3 region has the DNA TGTGCCAGCACCGGCCCAGGGCGGCGTGAAGAAAAGTTCTTC. As protein: CASTGPGRREEKFF.

The J gene is TRBJ1-1, the V gene TRBV7-8; maybe TRBD1 (5 bases). The CDR3 totals 16 residues. From germline, CDR1 is SGHVS and CDR2 FQNEAQ. Between the trimmed V and J ends, which lost 2 bases and 0 bases, there was a span of 13 bases. This CDR3 reads CASSLRLGDLNTEAFF. CDR3 coding DNA: TGTGCCAGCAGCTTACGCCTTGGGGACTTGAACACTGAAGCTTTCTTT. Filled out from reference TRBV7-8 and TRBJ1-1, the complete variable domain reads GAGVSQSPRYKVAKRGQDVALRCDPISGHVSLFWYQQALGQGPEFLTYFQNEAQLDKSGLPSDRFFAERPEGSVSTLKIQRTQQEDSAVYLCASSLRLGDLNTEAFFGQGTRLTVV.

The V gene is TRBV29-1, the J gene TRBJ2-7; D is perhaps TRBD1 or TRBD2 (5 bases each). The germline V gene encodes CDR1 SQVTM and CDR2 ANQGSEA. The CDR3 sequence is 16 residues long. Trimming took off 4 bases at V and 4 bases at J, with 23 bases between the two ends. The chain's CDR3 is CSVVGWGNPTSYEQYF. The CDR3 DNA follows: TGCAGCGTTGTAGGGTGGGGGAACCCCACCTCATACGAGCAGTACTTC.

V is TRBV2 and J is TRBJ2-7, with no clear D. CDR1 and CDR2 from the germline V gene are SNHLY and FYNNEI. This CDR3 is built from 14 residues. V was shortened by 8 bases and J by 2 bases, with 16 bases between the two germline ends. CDR3 nucleotide sequence: TGTGCCAGCGTAAAGGACGGTTCCCCCTACGAGCAGTACTTC. This gives the protein CASVKDGSPYEQYF.

This chain uses TRBV5-1 with TRBJ1-2; D is undetermined. The CDR3 is 13 amino acids. Between the trimmed V and J ends, which lost 0 bases and 8 bases, there was a span of 11 bases. The germline V gene encodes CDR1 SGHRS and CDR2 YFSETQ. This CDR3 reads CASSLAGEGGYTF. CDR3 bases: TGCGCCAGCAGCTTGGCGGGAGAAGGGGGCTACACCTTC. Looking up the rest from reference TRBV5-1 and TRBJ1-2 gives the full variable domain: KAGVTQTPRYLIKTRGQQVTLSCSPISGHRSVSWYQQTPGQGLQFLFEYFSETQRNKGNFPGRFSGRQFSNSRSEMNVSTLELGDSALYLCASSLAGEGGYTFGSGTRLTVV.

The genes are TRBV6-6 and TRBJ1-2, with no clear D. Trimming cost V 5 bases and J 4 bases, with 20 bases left between them. Germline CDR1 reads MNHNY; CDR2 reads SVGAGI (reference sequence). This CDR3 has 16 amino acids. In nucleotides, the CDR3 is TGTGCCAGCAGTACGCCTTCTTCGATGATGGGCTATGGCTACACCTTC. Translation gives CASSTPSSMMGYGYTF.

The chain combines TRBV13 with TRBJ2-1; D unresolved. The CDR3 covers 10 residues. Germline CDR1 PRHDT, CDR2 FYEKMQ (reference sequence). Trimming shortened V by 6 bases and J by 4 bases, and 1 base separated the two germline ends. CDR3 DNA: TGTGCCAGCAGTTACAATGAGCAGTTCTTC. Translating gives CASSYNEQFF.

The J gene is TRBJ1-1, the V gene TRBV5-1, with a possible D match to TRBD1 (6 bases). The germline gives CDR1 SGHRS, CDR2 YFSETQ. The V gene lost 0 bases and the J gene lost 1 base, with 10 bases spanning the gap. This CDR3 region has 15 residues. CDR3 DNA sequence: TGCGCCAGCAGCTTGGAGTTGGGGGCGAACACTGAAGCTTTCTTT. Protein product: CASSLELGANTEAFF.

This chain joins TRBV11-1 and TRBJ1-2; unclear D gene. The germline V and J ends were trimmed by 5 bases and 0 bases, with 22 bases remaining between them. The length of the CDR3 is 18 residues. Per germline, CDR1 SGHAT and CDR2 FQDESV (reference sequence). The CDR3 coding sequence is TGTGCCAGCAGCCCCTCCTTAGACACCGTCGTAGCTAACTATGGCTACACCTTC. Its translation is CASSPSLDTVVANYGYTF.

The rearrangement links TRBV28 to TRBJ1-2, with D possibly being TRBD1 (6 bases). In germline, CDR1 is MDHEN, CDR2 SYDVKM. Trimming left V 6 bases short and J 6 bases short, with 17 bases between. CDR3 length: 14 residues. CDR3 sequence: CASRSGGGRHGYTF. CDR3 nucleotides: TGTGCCAGCAGGAGTGGAGGGGGGCGACATGGCTACACCTTC.

CDR3 nucleotides: TGTGCCAGCAGCCAAACAGAACCCAATTCACCCCTCCACTTT. This encodes CASSQTEPNSPLHF. The V gene is TRBV5-4, the J gene TRBJ1-6; D uncertain. Per germline, CDR1 SGHNT and CDR2 YYREEE (reference sequence). Trimming pared 4 bases from V and 7 bases from J, leaving 12 bases between. The CDR3 extends over 14 amino acids.

V is TRBV6-5 and J is TRBJ1-6, with D unclear. CDR3 length: 15 residues. V gave up 0 bases and J gave up 5 bases, with 8 bases separating them. Germline CDR1 is MNHEY and CDR2 is SVGAGI. The CDR3 sequence is CASSYSAGNNSPLHF. The DNA of the CDR3 is TGTGCCAGCAGTTACTCGGCGGGGAATAATTCACCCCTCCACTTT.

This chain uses TRBV10-3 with TRBJ1-2, with D perhaps TRBD1 (6 bases). Looked up from germline, CDR1 is ENHRY and CDR2 is SYGVKD. V dropped 10 bases and J dropped 5 bases, with 23 bases sitting between them. This CDR3 has 15 residues. CDR3 in DNA: TGTGCCAGTTGGGGCATGAGGGGGGCTGGGTATGGCTACACCTTC. It codes for CASWGMRGAGYGYTF.

The chain joins TRBV27 to TRBJ1-2, with D possibly TRBD1 on 6 matching bases. Germline V gene data show CDR1 as MNHEY and CDR2 as SMNVEV (reference sequence). This CDR3 has 14 residues. The germline V and J ends were trimmed by 3 bases and 7 bases, with 15 bases remaining between them. The CDR3 nucleotides read TGTGCCAGCAGTTTCGCCGGGACATCTCGTGGCTACACCTTC. Residues: CASSFAGTSRGYTF.

The rearrangement uses TRBV27 and TRBJ1-3, with D perhaps matching TRBD1 (5 bases). This CDR3 spans 15 amino acids. The ends were cut back, 0 bases at V and 4 bases at J, with 10 bases in the middle. The germline V gene has CDR1 MNHEY and CDR2 SMNVEV (reference sequence). CDR3 DNA sequence: TGTGCCAGCAGTTTATCTTCGGGGGGAGGAAACACCATATATTTT. It codes for CASSLSSGGGNTIYF.